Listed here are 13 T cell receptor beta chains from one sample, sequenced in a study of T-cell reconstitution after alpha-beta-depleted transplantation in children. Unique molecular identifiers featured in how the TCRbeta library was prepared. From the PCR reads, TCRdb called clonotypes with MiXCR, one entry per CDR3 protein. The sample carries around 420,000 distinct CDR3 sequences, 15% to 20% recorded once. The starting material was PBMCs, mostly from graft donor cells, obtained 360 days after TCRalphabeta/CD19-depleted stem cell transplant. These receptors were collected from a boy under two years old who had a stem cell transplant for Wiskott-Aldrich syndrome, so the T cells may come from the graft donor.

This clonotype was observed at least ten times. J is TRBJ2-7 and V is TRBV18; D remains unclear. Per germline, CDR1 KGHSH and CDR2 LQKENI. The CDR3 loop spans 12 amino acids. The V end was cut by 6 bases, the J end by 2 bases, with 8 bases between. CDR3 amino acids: CASSNPTYEQYF. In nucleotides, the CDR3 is TGTGCCAGCTCGAACCCCACCTACGAGCAGTACTTC. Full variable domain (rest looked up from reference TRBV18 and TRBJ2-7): NAGVMQNPRHLVRRRGQEARLRCSPMKGHSHVYWYRQLPEEGLKFMVYLQKENIIDESGMPKERFSAEFPKEGPSILRIQQVVRGDSAAYFCASSNPTYEQYFGPGTRLTVT.

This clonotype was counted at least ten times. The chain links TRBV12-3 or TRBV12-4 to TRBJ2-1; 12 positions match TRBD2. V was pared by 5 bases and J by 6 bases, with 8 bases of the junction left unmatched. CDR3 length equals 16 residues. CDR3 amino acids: CASSPLTSGGFNEQFF. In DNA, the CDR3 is TGTGCCAGCAGTCCCCTCACTAGCGGGGGGTTCAATGAGCAGTTCTTC.

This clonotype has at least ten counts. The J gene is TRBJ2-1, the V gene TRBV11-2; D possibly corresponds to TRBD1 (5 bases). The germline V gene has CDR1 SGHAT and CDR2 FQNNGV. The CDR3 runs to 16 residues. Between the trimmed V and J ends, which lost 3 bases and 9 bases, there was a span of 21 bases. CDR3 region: CASSFWEIGATGEQFF. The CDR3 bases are TGTGCCAGCAGCTTTTGGGAAATTGGGGCAACAGGTGAGCAGTTCTTC.

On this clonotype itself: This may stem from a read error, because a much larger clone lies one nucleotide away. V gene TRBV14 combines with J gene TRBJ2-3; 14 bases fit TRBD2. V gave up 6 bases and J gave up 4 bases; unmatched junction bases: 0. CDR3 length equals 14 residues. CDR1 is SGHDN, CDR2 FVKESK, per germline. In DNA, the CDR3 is TGTGCCAGCAGGGGACTAGCGGGAGCAGATACGCAGTATTTT. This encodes CASRGLAGADTQYF.

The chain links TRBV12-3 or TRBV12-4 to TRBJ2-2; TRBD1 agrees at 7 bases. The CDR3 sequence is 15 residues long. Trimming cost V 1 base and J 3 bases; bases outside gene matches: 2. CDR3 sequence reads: CASSLGQGYTGELFF. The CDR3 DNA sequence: TGTGCCAGCAGTTTAGGACAGGGCTACACCGGGGAGCTGTTTTTT.

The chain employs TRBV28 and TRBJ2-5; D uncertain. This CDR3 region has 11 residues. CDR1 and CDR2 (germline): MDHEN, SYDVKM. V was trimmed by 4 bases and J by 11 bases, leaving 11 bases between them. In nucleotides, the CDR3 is TGTGCCAGCAGTTCAATTACCTTTCAGTACTTC. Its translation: CASSSITFQYF.

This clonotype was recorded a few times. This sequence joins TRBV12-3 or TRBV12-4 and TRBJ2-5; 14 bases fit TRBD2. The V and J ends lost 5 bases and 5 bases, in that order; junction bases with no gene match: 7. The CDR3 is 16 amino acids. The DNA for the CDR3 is TGTGCCAGCAGTCACCCGGGACTAGCGGGAGTCGAGACCCAGTACTTC. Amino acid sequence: CASSHPGLAGVETQYF.

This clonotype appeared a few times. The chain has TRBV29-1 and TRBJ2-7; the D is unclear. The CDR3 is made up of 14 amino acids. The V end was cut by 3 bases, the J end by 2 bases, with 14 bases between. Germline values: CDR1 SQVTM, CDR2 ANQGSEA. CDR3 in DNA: TGCAGCGTTGATTTCCCCCCTCTAGCCTACGAGCAGTACTTC. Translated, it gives CSVDFPPLAYEQYF.

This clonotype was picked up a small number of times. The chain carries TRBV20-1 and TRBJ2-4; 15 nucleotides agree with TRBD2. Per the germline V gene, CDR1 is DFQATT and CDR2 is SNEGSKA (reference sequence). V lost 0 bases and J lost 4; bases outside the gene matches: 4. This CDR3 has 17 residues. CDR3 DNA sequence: TGCAGTGCTAGAGACGGGACTAGCGGGAGGTTGAAAAACATTCAGTACTTC. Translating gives CSARDGTSGRLKNIQYF.

The CDR3 DNA follows: TGTGCCAGCAGCTTCCCGGGTCGAGGAGGGGCTGAAGCTTTCTTT. The encoded protein is CASSFPGRGGAEAFF. The chain combines TRBV11-2 with TRBJ1-1; TRBD1 is a possible D gene (5 bases). The germline V gene encodes CDR1 SGHAT and CDR2 FQNNGV. V was trimmed by 3 bases and J by 6 bases, leaving 17 bases between them. The CDR3 extends over 15 amino acids. The entire variable domain, with the rest obtained from reference TRBV11-2 and TRBJ1-1, is as follows: EAGVAQSPRYKIIEKRQSVAFWCNPISGHATLYWYQQILGQGPKLLIQFQNNGVVDDSQLPKDRFSAERLKGVDSTLKIQPAKLEDSAVYLCASSFPGRGGAEAFFGQGTRLTVV.

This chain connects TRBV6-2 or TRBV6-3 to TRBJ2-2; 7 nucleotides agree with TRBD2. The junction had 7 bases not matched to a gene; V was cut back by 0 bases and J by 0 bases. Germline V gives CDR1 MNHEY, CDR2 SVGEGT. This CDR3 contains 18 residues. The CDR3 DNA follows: TGTGCCAGCAGTTACTCGACGGATAGCGGGCCGAACACCGGGGAGCTGTTTTTT. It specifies CASSYSTDSGPNTGELFF.

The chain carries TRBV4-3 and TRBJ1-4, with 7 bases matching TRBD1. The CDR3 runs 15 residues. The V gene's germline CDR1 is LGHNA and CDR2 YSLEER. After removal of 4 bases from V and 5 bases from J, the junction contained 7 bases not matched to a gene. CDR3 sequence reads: CASSPRGVLNEKLFF. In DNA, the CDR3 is TGCGCCAGCAGCCCCAGGGGGGTGTTGAATGAAAAACTGTTTTTT.

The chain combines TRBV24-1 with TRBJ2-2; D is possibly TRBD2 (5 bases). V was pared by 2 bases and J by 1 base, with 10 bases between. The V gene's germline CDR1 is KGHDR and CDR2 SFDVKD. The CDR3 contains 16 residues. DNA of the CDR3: TGTGCCACCAGTGATTACCCTAGCCAGAACACCGGGGAGCTGTTTTTT. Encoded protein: CATSDYPSQNTGELFF.